This TCR beta chain is from a study of cytomegalovirus exposure and HLA in healthy donors. This CDR3 is built from 15 residues. Germline lookup yields CDR1 SNHLY and CDR2 FYNNEI. PCR used 60 Vbeta primers and 13 Jbeta primers. The repertoire was sequenced with immunoSEQ multiplex PCR; TCRdb's copy has only in-frame clones and lacks some. In the table there are 90,000 or so clones, roughly four fifths of which are singletons. Turning to this clone: One junction end disagrees with the germline gene, perhaps due to a read error.

The gene calls are TRBV2 and TRBJ1-5; D is undetermined. The sequence was obtained from a man aged 25-45 years in good health and CMV-seropositive. The sample comprised PBMCs. The CDR3 reads CASSEGAVYNQPKHF. Here the CDR3 DNA reads TGTGCCAGCAGTGAAGGGGCAGTGTACAATCAGCCCAAGCATTTT.